The 29 T cell receptor beta chains below come from one sample, sequenced in a study of blood T cell repertoires in COVID-19. Sequencing used immunoSEQ multiplex PCR; TCRdb keeps in-frame clones, though not all of them. The sample comprises about 260,000 clones, about four fifths of which are singletons, and roughly 9.4% rests with the top ten. Specimen: peripheral blood. The receptors stem from a woman between 45 and 60 years old who had recovered from COVID-19.

V is TRBV19 and J is TRBJ2-7; TRBD1 is a possible D gene (5 bases). V was cut by 10 bases and J by 7 bases, with 23 bases left in between. There are 14 residues in the CDR3. CDR1 is LNHDA, CDR2 SQIVND, per germline (reference sequence). In DNA, the CDR3 is TGTGCCACCCGAACGAAAACAGGTCTAGGGGAGCAGTACTTC. It is translated as CATRTKTGLGEQYF.

The chain employs TRBV4-1 and TRBJ1-2; D gene unclear. The V gene lost 4 bases and the J gene lost 1 base, with 13 bases spanning the gap. Germline V lookup: CDR1 MGHRA, CDR2 YSYEKL. This CDR3 has 15 amino acids. The CDR3 DNA sequence: TGCGCCAGCAGCCGGCCCGGTAGGAGTAACTATGGCTACACCTTC. Its protein product is CASSRPGRSNYGYTF.

CDR3 sequence: CASSATGSYEQYF. The DNA for the CDR3 is TGTGCCAGTAGTGCGACAGGGAGCTACGAGCAGTACTTC. V and J are TRBV19 and TRBJ2-7; 7 bases map to TRBD1. V lost 5 bases, J lost 3 bases, and 4 bases stayed unmatched. In germline, CDR1 is LNHDA, CDR2 SQIVND (reference sequence). CDR3 length equals 13 residues.

The chain recombines TRBV3-1 (or the pseudogene TRBV3-2) with TRBJ1-6, with D unresolved. Germline V gene sequence: CDR1 LGHDT, CDR2 YNNKEL (reference sequence). The CDR3 extends over 14 amino acids. V was trimmed by 3 bases and J by 5 bases, leaving 8 bases between them. The CDR3 coding sequence is TGTGCCAGCAGCCAGGGAGGACATAATTCACCCCTCCACTTT. The encoded protein is CASSQGGHNSPLHF.

J is TRBJ2-5 and V is TRBV11-2; 8 nucleotides match TRBD2. Germline V gene lookup returns CDR1 SGHAT and CDR2 FQNNGV. V trimming: 7 bases; J trimming: 7 bases; junction bases outside the gene matches: 5. The CDR3 has 12 residues. The CDR3 is CASNPGGGTQYF. The CDR3 DNA sequence: TGTGCCAGCAACCCCGGGGGGGGGACCCAGTACTTC.

The chain carries TRBV30 and TRBJ2-7, with 9 bases that match TRBD1. Per germline, CDR1 GTSNPN and CDR2 SVGIG (reference sequence). V dropped 0 bases and J dropped 4; count of bases not matched to a gene: 10. This CDR3 has 16 amino acids. CDR3 DNA: TGTGCCTGGAGTGTACAGGGGGCCTGGCTGGGTTACGAGCAGTACTTC. It codes for CAWSVQGAWLGYEQYF.

The chain uses TRBV29-1 and TRBJ2-1; 8 nucleotides match TRBD2. The V gene end was trimmed by 4 bases and the J gene end by 9 bases; junction bases not matched to a gene: 11. CDR3 length equals 14 residues. Germline V CDR1 and CDR2: SQVTM, ANQGSEA. The CDR3 nucleotides are TGCAGCGTTGCTGCGGGGGGCGACCTGACTGAGCAGTTCTTC. Its translation is CSVAAGGDLTEQFF.

The CDR3 reads CAISETSGGARTDTQYF. The CDR3 DNA reads TGTGCCATCAGTGAGACTAGCGGGGGAGCCCGCACAGATACGCAGTATTTT. The chain recombines TRBV10-3 with TRBJ2-3; 11 bases fit TRBD2. Germline CDR1 reads ENHRY; CDR2 reads SYGVKD. The CDR3 consists of 17 residues. J was trimmed by 1 base and V by 2 bases; bases with no gene match: 5.

This CDR3 is CASSTLGGVGELFF. The CDR3, as DNA: TGTGCCAGCAGTACCCTCGGGGGGGTCGGGGAGCTGTTTTTT. The rearrangement links TRBV28 to TRBJ2-2; TRBD2 agrees at 8 bases. The CDR3 loop spans 14 amino acids. The J segment lost 7 bases and the V segment lost 5 bases, leaving 6 bases of the junction unmatched. Looked up from germline, CDR1 is MDHEN and CDR2 is SYDVKM. Complete variable domain (other parts from reference TRBV28 and TRBJ2-2): DVKVTQSSRYLVKRTGEKVFLECVQDMDHENMFWYRQDPGLGLRLIYFSYDVKMKEKGDIPEGYSVSREKKERFSLILESASTNQTSMYLCASSTLGGVGELFFGEGSRLTVL.

The chain has TRBV7-3 and TRBJ2-3; D possibly corresponds to TRBD1 (6 bases). V lost 4 bases and J 5 bases, leaving 13 bases between the germline ends. The CDR3 has 14 amino acids. Per germline, CDR1 SGHTA and CDR2 FQGTGA. CDR3 amino acids: CASSSGHPKDTQYF. In DNA, the CDR3 is TGTGCCAGCAGCTCGGGACACCCGAAAGATACGCAGTATTTT.

The V and J genes are TRBV28 and TRBJ1-4; D is perhaps TRBD1 (5 bases). The CDR3 is 15 amino acids. Germline V gives CDR1 MDHEN, CDR2 SYDVKM. The V gene lost 9 bases and the J gene lost 3 bases, with 17 bases spanning the gap. The CDR3 loop is CASRLGGVSNEKLFF. The CDR3 DNA follows: TGTGCCAGTCGCCTCGGGGGTGTATCTAATGAAAAACTGTTTTTT.

This chain links TRBV24-1 with TRBJ2-3; D is unresolved. From germline, CDR1 is KGHDR and CDR2 SFDVKD. Trimming took off 2 bases at V and 4 bases at J, with 9 bases between the two ends. The CDR3 is 14 amino acids. CDR3 nucleotide sequence: TGTGCCACCAGTGATTCCCCCCGGGCAGATACGCAGTATTTT. Residues: CATSDSPRADTQYF.

Notes on this clone: Other DNA sequences in the same sample also yield this CDR3. The genes are TRBV4-3 and TRBJ2-1; 10 nucleotides line up with TRBD2. V dropped 1 base and J dropped 4; count of bases not matched to a gene: 1. This CDR3 comprises 15 residues. Germline V lookup: CDR1 LGHNA, CDR2 YSLEER. The CDR3 is CASSQGTSGYNEQFF. CDR3 DNA: TGCGCCAGCAGCCAAGGGACTAGCGGATACAATGAGCAGTTCTTC.

The chain recombines TRBV5-1 with TRBJ2-5, with D perhaps matching TRBD2 (6 bases). CDR3 length: 14 residues. Trimming pared 3 bases from V and 1 base from J, leaving 10 bases between. Germline values: CDR1 SGHRS, CDR2 YFSETQ. This CDR3 reads CASSSGTFQETQYF. For the CDR3, the DNA is TGCGCCAGCAGCTCTGGGACTTTCCAAGAGACCCAGTACTTC. The full variable domain, with the rest looked up from reference TRBV5-1 and TRBJ2-5, is KAGVTQTPRYLIKTRGQQVTLSCSPISGHRSVSWYQQTPGQGLQFLFEYFSETQRNKGNFPGRFSGRQFSNSRSEMNVSTLELGDSALYLCASSSGTFQETQYFGPGTRLLVL.

This clone was counted between two and nine times. The V and J genes are TRBV28 and TRBJ2-1; D may be TRBD1 (6 bases). Germline V CDR1 and CDR2: MDHEN, SYDVKM. CDR3 length equals 14 residues. Deletions cut 5 bases from V and 7 bases from J, with 15 bases between. The DNA for the CDR3 is TGTGCCAGCAGTCCCTCGCCTAGGGGGAATGAGCAGTTCTTC. It specifies CASSPSPRGNEQFF.

The V and J genes are TRBV7-2 and TRBJ1-2; 8 bases are shared with TRBD1. This CDR3 spans 14 amino acids. Germline V lookup: CDR1 SGHTA, CDR2 FQGNSA. Unmatched junction bases numbered 7, after V lost 6 bases and J lost 4 bases. CDR3 residues: CASSLDRGSYGYTF. CDR3 bases: TGTGCCAGCAGTCTTGACAGGGGTTCCTATGGCTACACCTTC.

The V call is TRBV2, the J call TRBJ2-3, with D perhaps TRBD1 (5 bases). Germline lookup yields CDR1 SNHLY and CDR2 FYNNEI. The CDR3 runs 12 residues. Trimming shortened V by 6 bases and J by 6 bases, and 10 bases separated the two germline ends. As DNA, the CDR3 is TGTGCCAGCAGGATGGGGCGGGATACGCAGTATTTT. It yields the protein CASRMGRDTQYF.

This clone was found once. This chain connects TRBV10-2 to TRBJ2-7; TRBD2 agrees at 7 bases. CDR3 length: 15 residues. Germline V lookup: CDR1 WSHSY, CDR2 SAAADI. The ends lost 0 bases at V and 1 base at J; junction bases unmatched: 3. The CDR3 spells CASSESGGGSYEQYF. CDR3 DNA sequence: TGCGCCAGCAGTGAGTCTGGGGGAGGGTCCTACGAGCAGTACTTC.

The chain has TRBV7-4 and TRBJ2-3; weak D call: TRBD1 (7 bases). V lost 4 bases to trimming and J lost 2 bases, with 22 bases between them. The CDR3 is 18 residues long. Germline CDR1 reads SGHVT; CDR2 reads SQSDAQ. CDR3 in amino acids: CASSSKAGGGPPTDTQYF. The CDR3, as DNA: TGTGCCAGCAGCTCCAAGGCAGGAGGGGGCCCCCCCACAGATACGCAGTATTTT.

The rearrangement uses TRBV5-1 and TRBJ2-5, with 7 bases identical to TRBD1. The CDR3 extends over 14 amino acids. V dropped 3 bases and J dropped 4; count of bases not matched to a gene: 6. Germline CDR1 reads SGHRS; CDR2 reads YFSETQ. The CDR3 sequence is CASSYNRGGETQYF. The CDR3 DNA reads as TGCGCCAGCAGCTACAACAGGGGTGGAGAGACCCAGTACTTC.

A single count supports this clone. The V gene is TRBV10-3, the J gene TRBJ1-1; D is unclear. From germline, CDR1 is ENHRY and CDR2 SYGVKD. Trimming removed 2 bases at V and 0 bases at J, with 4 bases between. The CDR3 loop spans 13 amino acids. Here the CDR3 DNA reads TGTGCCATCAGTGAGAACATGAACACTGAAGCTTTCTTT. Residues: CAISENMNTEAFF.

This clone was detected once. V gene TRBV7-2 combines with J gene TRBJ2-7; 7 bases agree with TRBD1. The CDR3 is 13 amino acids. The V gene's germline CDR1 is SGHTA and CDR2 FQGNSA. V lost 5 bases and J lost 6; bases outside the gene matches: 7. CDR3 sequence (DNA): TGTGCCAGCAGCCGCAGGGGGTCGGGCGAGCAGTACTTC. Encoded protein: CASSRRGSGEQYF.

A word on this clone: Distinct nucleotide sequences in the sample also encode this CDR3. The V gene is TRBV7-9, the J gene TRBJ2-5; D may be TRBD1 (5 bases). V lost 1 base to trimming and J lost 2 bases, with 8 bases between them. The CDR3 spans 14 residues. Germline V gene sequence: CDR1 SEHNR, CDR2 FQNEAQ (reference sequence). The CDR3 loop reads CASSLGSGQETQYF. The CDR3 DNA is TGTGCCAGCAGCTTAGGGTCAGGGCAAGAGACCCAGTACTTC.

The V gene is TRBV28, the J gene TRBJ2-7; tentatively, D is TRBD1 (5 bases). CDR1 is MDHEN, CDR2 SYDVKM, per germline. The V gene lost 0 bases and the J gene lost 2 bases, with 8 bases spanning the gap. The CDR3 consists of 14 residues. CDR3 coding DNA: TGTGCCAGCAGTTTATGGGGGCCCACCTACGAGCAGTACTTC. It yields the protein CASSLWGPTYEQYF.

The V call is TRBV11-2, the J call TRBJ2-7; TRBD1 might be the D (6 bases). The CDR3 is 12 amino acids. Germline V gene sequence: CDR1 SGHAT, CDR2 FQNNGV. Deletions cut 4 bases from V and 5 bases from J, with 9 bases between. As DNA, the CDR3 is TGTGCCAGCAGCTGGCAGGGGCACGAGCAGTACTTC. Amino acids: CASSWQGHEQYF.

J is TRBJ1-1 and V is TRBV2; 7 bases map to TRBD1. CDR1 is SNHLY, CDR2 FYNNEI, per germline. J was trimmed by 0 bases and V by 5 bases; bases with no gene match: 3. CDR3 length: 14 amino acids. The CDR3 loop is CASSRDSMNTEAFF. Here the CDR3 DNA reads TGTGCCAGCAGTAGGGACAGCATGAACACTGAAGCTTTCTTT.

The genes are TRBV18 and TRBJ1-4, with D uncertain. The ends were cut back, 3 bases at V and 5 bases at J, with 16 bases in the middle. The CDR3 is made up of 16 amino acids. The germline gives CDR1 KGHSH, CDR2 LQKENI. CDR3 amino acids: CASSPARGQMNEKLFF. The CDR3 coding sequence is TGTGCCAGCTCACCCGCACGCGGCCAGATGAATGAAAAACTGTTTTTT.

CDR3 region: CSVVFRADTQYF. The CDR3 bases are TGCAGCGTCGTATTCAGGGCTGATACGCAGTATTTT. This chain connects TRBV29-1 to TRBJ2-3; TRBD1 might be the D (5 bases). The V and J ends lost 6 bases and 6 bases respectively, with 13 bases between them. The CDR3 is 12 residues long. The germline CDR1 and CDR2 sequences are SQVTM and ANQGSEA.

This chain connects TRBV7-7 to TRBJ2-1, with 7 nucleotides matching TRBD2. V shed 3 bases, J shed 4 bases, and the junction held 6 bases outside the gene matches. The germline V gene has CDR1 SSHAT and CDR2 FNYEAQ (reference sequence). CDR3 length: 15 residues. The CDR3 loop is CASSLLSSGYNEQFF. Written as DNA, the CDR3 is TGTGCCAGCAGCTTGTTGTCTAGCGGATACAATGAGCAGTTCTTC.